This paragraph reports one TCR beta chain. This entry comes from a study of blood T cell repertoires in COVID-19. Study-level information: Spain, Italy and the United States supplied samples that represented acute and convalescent COVID-19. T cells, B-cell-depleted T cells, or PBMCs supplied cDNA or gDNA.

In the original workflow: Reference gene primers were amplified, and this amplification served to estimate nucleated cell counts. Some clones are missing from TCRdb's copy, which holds only in-frame ones; the method was immunoSEQ multiplex PCR. V, J and clone size reflect that table, while D and trimming were determined from the DNA. The sample holds fewer than 250,000 clones; just under 85% are singletons and the top ten take around 6.5%. The clonotype was recovered from a woman in her fifties or sixties with active or convalescent COVID-19. What was sequenced was peripheral blood.

DNA for the CDR3: TGTGCCAGCAGCGTAGGTCTGGGGAGCTCCTACGAGCAGTACTTC. Its protein product is CASSVGLGSSYEQYF. The chain links TRBV9 to TRBJ2-7; D perhaps matches TRBD2 (5 bases). CDR3 size: 15 residues. CDR1 SGDLS and CDR2 YYNGEE come from the germline V gene. V was cut by 0 bases and J by 0 bases, with 10 bases left in between.